This T cell receptor beta chain was observed in a study of sequential checkpoint blockade in melanoma. TCRdb's copy holds only in-frame clones and misses some; the assay was immunoSEQ multiplex PCR. The sample holds some 18,000 clones, about 80% seen once. This clone was found once. Treatment denoted: randomized to nivolumab then ipilimumab (arm A) or the reverse (arm B). From thawed PBMCs, live CD3+CD8+ cells negative for CD19 and CD56 were sorted. The length of the CDR3 is 14 residues. From germline, CDR1 is SEHNR and CDR2 FQNEAQ (reference sequence). The V and J ends lost 4 bases and 4 bases, in that order; junction bases with no gene match: 2.

V usage is TRBV7-9 and J usage is TRBJ2-1, with 9 positions matching TRBD2. The source material was CD8+ T cells sorted from blood (inferred from file names), sampled from a patient given nivolumab and ipilimumab in sequence. The clonotype was recovered from a human donor with melanoma. The CDR3, as DNA: TGTGCCAGCAGCTACGCGGGGGGGTACAATGAGCAGTTCTTC. Its protein is CASSYAGGYNEQFF.